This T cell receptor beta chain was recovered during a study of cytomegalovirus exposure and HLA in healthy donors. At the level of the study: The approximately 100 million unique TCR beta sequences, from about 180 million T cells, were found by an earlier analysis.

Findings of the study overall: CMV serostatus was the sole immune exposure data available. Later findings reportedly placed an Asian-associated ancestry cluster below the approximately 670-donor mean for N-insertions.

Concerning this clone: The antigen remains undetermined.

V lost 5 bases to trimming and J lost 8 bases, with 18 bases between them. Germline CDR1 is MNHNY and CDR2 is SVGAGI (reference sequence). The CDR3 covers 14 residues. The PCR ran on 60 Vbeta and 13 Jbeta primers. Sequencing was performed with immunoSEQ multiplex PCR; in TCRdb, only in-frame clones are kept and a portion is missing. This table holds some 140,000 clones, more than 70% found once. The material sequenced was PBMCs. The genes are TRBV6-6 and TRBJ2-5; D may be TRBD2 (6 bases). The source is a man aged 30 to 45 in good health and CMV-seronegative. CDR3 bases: TGTGCCAGCAGTGACCTGACCGGGCGGGATACCCAGTACTTC. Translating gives CASSDLTGRDTQYF.